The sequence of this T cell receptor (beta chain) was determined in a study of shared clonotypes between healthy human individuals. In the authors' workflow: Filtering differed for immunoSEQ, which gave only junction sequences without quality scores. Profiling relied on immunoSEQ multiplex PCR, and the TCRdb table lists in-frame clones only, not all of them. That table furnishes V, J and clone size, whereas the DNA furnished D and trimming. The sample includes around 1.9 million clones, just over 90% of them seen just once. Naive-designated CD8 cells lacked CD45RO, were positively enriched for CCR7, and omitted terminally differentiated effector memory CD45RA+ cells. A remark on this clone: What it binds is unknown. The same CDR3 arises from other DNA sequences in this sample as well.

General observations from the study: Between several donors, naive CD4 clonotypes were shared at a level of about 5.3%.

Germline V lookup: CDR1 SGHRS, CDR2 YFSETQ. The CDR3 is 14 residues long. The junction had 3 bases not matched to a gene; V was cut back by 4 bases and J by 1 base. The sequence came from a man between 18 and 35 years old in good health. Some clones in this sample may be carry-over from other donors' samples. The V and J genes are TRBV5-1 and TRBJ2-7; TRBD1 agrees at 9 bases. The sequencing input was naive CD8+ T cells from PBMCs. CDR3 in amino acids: CASSGTGRSYEQYF. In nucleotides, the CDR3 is TGCGCCAGCAGCGGGACAGGGAGATCCTACGAGCAGTACTTC.